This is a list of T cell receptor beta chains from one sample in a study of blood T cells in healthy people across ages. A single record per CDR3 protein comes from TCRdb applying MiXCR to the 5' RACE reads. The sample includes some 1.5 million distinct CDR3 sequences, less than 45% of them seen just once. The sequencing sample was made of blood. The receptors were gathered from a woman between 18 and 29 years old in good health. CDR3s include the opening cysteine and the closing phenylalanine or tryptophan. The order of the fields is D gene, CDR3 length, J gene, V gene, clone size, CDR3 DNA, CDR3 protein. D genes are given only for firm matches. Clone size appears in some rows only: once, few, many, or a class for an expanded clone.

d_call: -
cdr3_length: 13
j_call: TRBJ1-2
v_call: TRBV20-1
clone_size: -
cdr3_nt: TGCAGTGCTAGAAAGACAGCCGGAGAGGGCTACACCTTC
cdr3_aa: CSARKTAGEGYTF

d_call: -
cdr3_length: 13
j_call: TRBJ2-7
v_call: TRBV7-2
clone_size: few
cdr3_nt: TGTGCCAGCATGGCGGCAGGAGACTACGAGCAGTACTTC
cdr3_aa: CASMAAGDYEQYF

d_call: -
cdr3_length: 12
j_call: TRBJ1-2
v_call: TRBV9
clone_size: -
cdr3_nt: TGTGCCAGCAGAGATCCGGCCTATGGCTACACCTTC
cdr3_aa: CASRDPAYGYTF

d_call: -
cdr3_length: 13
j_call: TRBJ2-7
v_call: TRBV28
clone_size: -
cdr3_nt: TGTGCCAGCAGTCAGGGTCTAGCAAATGAGCAGTACTTC
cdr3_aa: CASSQGLANEQYF

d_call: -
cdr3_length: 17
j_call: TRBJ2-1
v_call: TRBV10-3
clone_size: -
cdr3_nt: TGTGCCATCAGTGACGACAAGACCCGACTCTCCTACAATGAGCAGTTCTTC
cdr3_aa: CAISDDKTRLSYNEQFF

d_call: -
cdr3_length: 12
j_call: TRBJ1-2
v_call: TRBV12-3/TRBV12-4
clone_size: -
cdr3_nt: TGTGCCAGCAGTCTAAGGGGCTACAGCTACACCTTC
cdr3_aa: CASSLRGYSYTF

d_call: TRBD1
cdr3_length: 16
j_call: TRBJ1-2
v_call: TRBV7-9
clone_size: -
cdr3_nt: TGTGCCAGCAGCTCCGGGACAGATAGATATTCCTATGGCTACACCTTC
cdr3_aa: CASSSGTDRYSYGYTF

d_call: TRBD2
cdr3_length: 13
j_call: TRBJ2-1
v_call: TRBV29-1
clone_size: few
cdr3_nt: TGCAGCGTAGAACTAGCGGGGAACAATGAGCAGTTCTTC
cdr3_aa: CSVELAGNNEQFF

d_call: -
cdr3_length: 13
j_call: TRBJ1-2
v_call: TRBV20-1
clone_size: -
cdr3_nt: TGCAGTGCCAGGCGTGGCGCTGGCTATGGCTACACCTTC
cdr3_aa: CSARRGAGYGYTF

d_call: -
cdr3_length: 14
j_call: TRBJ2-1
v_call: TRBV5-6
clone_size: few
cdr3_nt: TGTGCCACCCAGCTTTTGGGGGGAGGCAATGAGCAGTTCTTC
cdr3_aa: CATQLLGGGNEQFF

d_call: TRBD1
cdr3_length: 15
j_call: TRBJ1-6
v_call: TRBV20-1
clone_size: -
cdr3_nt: TGCAGTGCGCCCACAGGGGTTATCGATAATTCACCCCTCCACTTT
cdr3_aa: CSAPTGVIDNSPLHF

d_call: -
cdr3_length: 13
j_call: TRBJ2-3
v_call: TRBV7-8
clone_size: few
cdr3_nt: TGTGCCAGCAATCGCGGCCTCGCAGATACGCAGTATTTT
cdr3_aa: CASNRGLADTQYF

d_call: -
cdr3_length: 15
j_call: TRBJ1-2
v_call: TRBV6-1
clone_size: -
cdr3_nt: TGTGCCAGCAGAATTCGGGACTCACGTAACTATGGCTACACCTTC
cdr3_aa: CASRIRDSRNYGYTF

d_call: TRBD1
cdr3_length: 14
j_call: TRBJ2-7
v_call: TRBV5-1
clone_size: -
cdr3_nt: TGCGCCAGCAGCCCGCGACAGGGCCACTACGAGCAGTACTTC
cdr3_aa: CASSPRQGHYEQYF

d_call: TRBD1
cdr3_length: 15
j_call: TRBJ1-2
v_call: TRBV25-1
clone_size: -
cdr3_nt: TGTGCCAGCAGTGGGACAGGGGGCCTCAACTATGGCTACACCTTC
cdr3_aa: CASSGTGGLNYGYTF

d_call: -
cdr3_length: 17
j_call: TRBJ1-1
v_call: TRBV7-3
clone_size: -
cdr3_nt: TGTGCCAGCAGCCCGAACCAGGCGGCCCTGGAGTGCCCTGAAGCTTTCTTT
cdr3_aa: CASSPNQAALECPEAFF

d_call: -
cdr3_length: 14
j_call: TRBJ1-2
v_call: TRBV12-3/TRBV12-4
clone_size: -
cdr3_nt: TGTGCCAGCGAACTACCCTTACAGGTTTCTGGCTACACCTTC
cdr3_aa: CASELPLQVSGYTF

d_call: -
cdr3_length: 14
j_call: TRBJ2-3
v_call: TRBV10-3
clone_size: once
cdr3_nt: TGTGCCACCACAGGGGGGGACGGCGCGGTGACGCAGTATTTT
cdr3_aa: CATTGGDGAVTQYF

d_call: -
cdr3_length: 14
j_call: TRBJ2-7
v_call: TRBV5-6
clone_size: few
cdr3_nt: TGTGCCAGCAGCTCGAGGACACGAAGTTACGAGCAGTACTTC
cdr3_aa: CASSSRTRSYEQYF

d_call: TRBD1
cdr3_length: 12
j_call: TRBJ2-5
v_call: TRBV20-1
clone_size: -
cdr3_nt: TGCAGTGCTCCGGACAGGGGGGAGACCCAGTACTTC
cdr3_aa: CSAPDRGETQYF

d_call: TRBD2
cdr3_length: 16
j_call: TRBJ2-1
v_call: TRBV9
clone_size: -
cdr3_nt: TGTGCCAGCAGCGTATTCCAAGCGGGGCAAGGGGATGAGCAGTTCTTC
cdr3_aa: CASSVFQAGQGDEQFF

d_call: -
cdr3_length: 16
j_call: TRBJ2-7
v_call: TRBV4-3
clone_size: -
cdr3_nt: TGCGCCAGCAGCCCACGGTGGAATCAACCAACCAATGAGCAGTACTTC
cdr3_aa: CASSPRWNQPTNEQYF

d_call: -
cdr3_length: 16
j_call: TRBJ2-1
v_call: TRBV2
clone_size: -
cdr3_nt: TGTGCCAGCATTTCGGGCAGGGGAAGGGTCTACAATGAGCAGTTCTTC
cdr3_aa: CASISGRGRVYNEQFF

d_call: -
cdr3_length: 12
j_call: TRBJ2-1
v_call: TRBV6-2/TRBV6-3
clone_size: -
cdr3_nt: TGTGCCAGCACAGGGGAGGACAATGAGCAGTTCTTC
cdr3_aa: CASTGEDNEQFF

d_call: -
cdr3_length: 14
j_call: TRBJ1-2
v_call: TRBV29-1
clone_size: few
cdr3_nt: TGCAGCGCCCAACACGTGGTGGGGAGCTTCGGCTACACCTTC
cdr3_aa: CSAQHVVGSFGYTF

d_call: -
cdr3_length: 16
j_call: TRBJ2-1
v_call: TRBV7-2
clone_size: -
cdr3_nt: TGTGCCAGCACCCCATCGGCGGCTACCTCCTACAATGAGCAGTTTTTC
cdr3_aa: CASTPSAATSYNEQFF

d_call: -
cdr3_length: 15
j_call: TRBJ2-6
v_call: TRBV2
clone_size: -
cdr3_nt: TGTGCCAGCAGTGAGGGGGGCGGTGGGGCCAACGTCCTGACTTTC
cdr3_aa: CASSEGGGGANVLTF

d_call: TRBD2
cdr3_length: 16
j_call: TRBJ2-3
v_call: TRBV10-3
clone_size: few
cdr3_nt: TGTGCCATCAGTGAGCCCGGGGAGGGTAGCACAGATACGCAGTATTTT
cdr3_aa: CAISEPGEGSTDTQYF

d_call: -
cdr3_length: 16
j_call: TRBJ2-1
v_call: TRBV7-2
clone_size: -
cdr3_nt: TGTGCCAGCAGCCCCCGTCGCGGAAGCTCCTACAATGAGCAGTTCTTC
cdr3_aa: CASSPRRGSSYNEQFF

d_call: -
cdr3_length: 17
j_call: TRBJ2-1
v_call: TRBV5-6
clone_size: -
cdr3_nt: TGTGCCAGCAGCTTGGGGCTGGGGACCAGAGGGTACAATGAGCAGTTCTTC
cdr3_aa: CASSLGLGTRGYNEQFF

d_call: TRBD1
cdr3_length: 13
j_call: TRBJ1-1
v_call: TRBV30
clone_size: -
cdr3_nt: TGTGCCTGGGGTGACAGGGTGAGAACTGAAGCTTTCTTT
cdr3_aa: CAWGDRVRTEAFF

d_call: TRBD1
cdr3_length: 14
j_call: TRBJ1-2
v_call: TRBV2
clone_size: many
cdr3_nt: TGTGCCAGCACCATTACAGGGGGCGGCTATGGCTACACCTTC
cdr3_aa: CASTITGGGYGYTF

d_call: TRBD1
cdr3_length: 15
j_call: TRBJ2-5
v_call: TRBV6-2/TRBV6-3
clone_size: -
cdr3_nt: TGTGCCAGCAGTTACCACAGGGGGAGGCGAGAGACCCAGTACTTC
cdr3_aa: CASSYHRGRRETQYF

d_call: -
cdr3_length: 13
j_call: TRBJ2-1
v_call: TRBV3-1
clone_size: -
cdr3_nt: TGTGCCAGCAGCCAAGATATCGGGCAGGTTGAGTTCTTC
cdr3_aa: CASSQDIGQVEFF

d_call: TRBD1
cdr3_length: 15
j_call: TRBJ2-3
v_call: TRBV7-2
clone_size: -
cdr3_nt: TGTGCCAGCAGCTTATTGACAGGGTTCACAGATACGCAGTATTTT
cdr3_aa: CASSLLTGFTDTQYF

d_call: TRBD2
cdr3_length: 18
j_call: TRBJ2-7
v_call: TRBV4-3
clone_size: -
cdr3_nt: TGCGCCAGCAGCCAAAATCCGGTTAGAGTAGCGGGGTGGTACGAGCAGTACTTC
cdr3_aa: CASSQNPVRVAGWYEQYF

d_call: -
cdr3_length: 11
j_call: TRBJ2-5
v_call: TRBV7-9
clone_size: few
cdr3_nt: TGTGCCAGCAGCGCCACAGGAACCCAGTACTTC
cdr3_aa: CASSATGTQYF

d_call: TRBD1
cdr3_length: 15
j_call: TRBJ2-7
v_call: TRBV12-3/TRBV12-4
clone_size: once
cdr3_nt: TGTGCCAGCAGCCTCGGACAGGGGGCCCCCTACAAGCAGTACTTC
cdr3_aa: CASSLGQGAPYKQYF

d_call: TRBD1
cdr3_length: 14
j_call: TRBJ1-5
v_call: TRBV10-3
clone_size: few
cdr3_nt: TGTGCCATCAGTGTCGGACAGGGGGTTCAGCCCCAGCATTTT
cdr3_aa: CAISVGQGVQPQHF

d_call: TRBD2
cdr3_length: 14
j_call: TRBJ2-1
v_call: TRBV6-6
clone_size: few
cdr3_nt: TGTGCCAGCAGTTACAGGCTAGCGGGCTTGGAGCAGTTCTTC
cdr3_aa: CASSYRLAGLEQFF

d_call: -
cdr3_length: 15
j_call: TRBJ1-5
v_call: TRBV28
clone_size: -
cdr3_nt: TGTGCCAGCAGTTGGGCAGGGGCAAATAATCAGCCCCAGCATTTT
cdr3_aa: CASSWAGANNQPQHF

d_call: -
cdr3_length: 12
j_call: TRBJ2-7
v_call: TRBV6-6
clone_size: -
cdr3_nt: TGTGCCAGCAGTCCTAGAATGGGCGAGCAGTACTTC
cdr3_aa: CASSPRMGEQYF

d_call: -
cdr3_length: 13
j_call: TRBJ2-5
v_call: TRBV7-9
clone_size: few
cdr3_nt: TGTGCCAGCAGCTTGTCTAGCGACGAGACCCAGTACTTC
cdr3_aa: CASSLSSDETQYF